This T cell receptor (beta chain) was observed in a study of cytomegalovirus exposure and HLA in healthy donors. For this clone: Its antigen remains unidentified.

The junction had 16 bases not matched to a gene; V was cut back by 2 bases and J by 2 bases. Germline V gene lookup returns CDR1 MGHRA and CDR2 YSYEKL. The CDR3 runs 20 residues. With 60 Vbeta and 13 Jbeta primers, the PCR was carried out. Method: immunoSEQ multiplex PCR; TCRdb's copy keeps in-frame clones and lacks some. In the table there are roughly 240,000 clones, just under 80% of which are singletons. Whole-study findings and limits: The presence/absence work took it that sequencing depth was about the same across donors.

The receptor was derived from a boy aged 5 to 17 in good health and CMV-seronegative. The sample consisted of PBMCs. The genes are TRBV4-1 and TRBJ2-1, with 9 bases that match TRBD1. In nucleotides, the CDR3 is TGCGCCAGCAGCCAAACCGGGACAGGGCGTCTGAGGGGCGCCTACAATGAGCAGTTCTTC. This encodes CASSQTGTGRLRGAYNEQFF.